This T cell receptor (beta chain) was captured in a study of cytomegalovirus exposure and HLA in healthy donors. In the study overall: An earlier analysis found roughly 110 million unique TCR beta sequences from approximately 170 million T cells. Overall study results and limits: Owing to their indistinguishability, certain V segments, notably TRBV6-2 and TRBV6-3, were excluded.

The primer mix had 60 Vbeta and 13 Jbeta primers. Profiled with immunoSEQ multiplex PCR; TCRdb holds only in-frame clones, not every one. This table has 200,000 to 250,000 clones, about 75% appearing once. Germline lookup yields CDR1 SGHVS and CDR2 FNYEAQ. The germline V and J ends were trimmed by 5 bases and 1 base, with 8 bases remaining between them. The CDR3 loop spans 13 amino acids. Remarks on this clone: Its target is not known.

This receptor was identified in a woman in her thirties in good health and CMV-seronegative. V is TRBV7-6 and J is TRBJ1-1; D perhaps matches TRBD1 (5 bases). The sample comprised PBMCs. The DNA for the CDR3 is TGTGCCAGCAGCCGGGACTCGAACACTGAAGCTTTCTTT. Translation gives CASSRDSNTEAFF.